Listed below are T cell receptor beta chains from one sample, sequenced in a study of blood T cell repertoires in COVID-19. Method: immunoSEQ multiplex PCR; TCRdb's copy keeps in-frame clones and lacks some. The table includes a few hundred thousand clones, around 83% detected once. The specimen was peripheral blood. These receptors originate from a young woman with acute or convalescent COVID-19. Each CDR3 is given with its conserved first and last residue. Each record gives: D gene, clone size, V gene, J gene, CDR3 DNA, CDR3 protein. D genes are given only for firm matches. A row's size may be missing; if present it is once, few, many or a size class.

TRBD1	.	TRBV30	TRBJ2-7	TGTGCCTGGAGTGCGTCGGACAGGGACGAGCAGTACTTC	CAWSASDRDEQYF
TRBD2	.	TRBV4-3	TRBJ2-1	TGCGCCAGCAGCCTAGGTGCCGGGACTACTGGTGTTAGCTCCTACAATGAGCAGTTCTTC	CASSLGAGTTGVSSYNEQFF
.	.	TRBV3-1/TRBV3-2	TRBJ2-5	TGTGCCAGCAGCCAAATAAAGCAGGACCAAGAGACCCAGTACTTC	CASSQIKQDQETQYF
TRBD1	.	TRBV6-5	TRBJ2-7	TGTGCCAGCAGTCCGACAGGGGGAGGGTACGAGCAGTACTTC	CASSPTGGGYEQYF
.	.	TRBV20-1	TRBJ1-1	TGCAGCCGCGGACACCCCACTGAAGCTTTCTTT	CSRGHPTEAFF
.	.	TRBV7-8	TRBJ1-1	TGTGCCAGCAGCCACGCGATAGACAAGGACATTCAAGCTTTCTTT	CASSHAIDKDIQAFF
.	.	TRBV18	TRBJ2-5	TGTGCCAGCTCACCACCTAGTTTCGAGACCCAGTACTTC	CASSPPSFETQYF
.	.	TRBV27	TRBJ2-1	TGTGCCAGCAGTTTACGCAGGCAAAACAATGAGCAGTTCTTC	CASSLRRQNNEQFF
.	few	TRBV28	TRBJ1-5	TGTGCCAGCAGCCGTACAGGGATTTTTGGCAATCAGCCCCAGCATTTT	CASSRTGIFGNQPQHF
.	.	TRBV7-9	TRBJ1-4	TGTGCCAGCAGCCTCGGGACTGAGGAAAAACTGTTTTTT	CASSLGTEEKLFF
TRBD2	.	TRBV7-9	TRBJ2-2	TGTGCCAGCAGCTCTCGACTAGCGGGAAACACCGGGGAGCTGTTTTTT	CASSSRLAGNTGELFF
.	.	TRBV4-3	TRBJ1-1	TGCGCCAGCAGCCAAGTTAACAGGCCCTTGGGCACTGAAGCTTTCTTT	CASSQVNRPLGTEAFF
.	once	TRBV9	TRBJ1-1	TGTGCCAGCAGCGCAGGGGTGGAGATAAGCACTGAAGCTTTCTTT	CASSAGVEISTEAFF
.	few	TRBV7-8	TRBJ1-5	TGTGCCAGCAGCTTAGCGGGAGGGACTCAGCCCCAGCATTTT	CASSLAGGTQPQHF
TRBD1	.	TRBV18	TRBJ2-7	TGTGCCAGCTCAGCTCGACAGGGTTGGAGCGAGCAGTACTTC	CASSARQGWSEQYF